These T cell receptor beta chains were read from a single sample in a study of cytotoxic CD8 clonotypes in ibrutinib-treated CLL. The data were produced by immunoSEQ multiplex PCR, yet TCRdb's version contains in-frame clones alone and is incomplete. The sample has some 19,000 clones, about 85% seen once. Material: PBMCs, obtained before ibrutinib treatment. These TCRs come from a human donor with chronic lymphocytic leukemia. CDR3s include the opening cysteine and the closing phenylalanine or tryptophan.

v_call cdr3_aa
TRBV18 CASSPADRGNTEAFF
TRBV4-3 CASSQDTSGAYNEQFF
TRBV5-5 CASSNTDTQYF
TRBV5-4 CASGRWNTEAFF
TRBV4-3 CASSQDIGGAGGYTF
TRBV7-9 CASSGQEMVQYF
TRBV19 CASSPGTEPYEQYF
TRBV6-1 CASSDRRGAFF
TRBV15 CATSRESTDTQYF
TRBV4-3 CASSQDGGSHEQYF
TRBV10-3 CATVKNIQGRTSDSPLHF
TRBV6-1 CARGQGQSYTF
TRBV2 CASSDLDRGHEQYF
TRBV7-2 CASSILGGFTYEQYF
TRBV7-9 CASSLVGQHSGNTIYF
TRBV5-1 CASSLALSSYNEQFF
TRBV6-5 CASSYRTSGSTDTQYF
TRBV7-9 CASSLGLGAVNSYEQYF
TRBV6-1 CASRTGTGGTEAFF
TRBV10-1 CASSGSRTGTYEQYF
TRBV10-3 CAISTGLAGIVQETQYF
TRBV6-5 CASSRQGGQPQHF
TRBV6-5 CASSYGANRYGYTF
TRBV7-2 CASSLTGGPSPLHF
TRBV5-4 CASSLGRGDQETQYF
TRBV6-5 CASSKSGGNTEAFF
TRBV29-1 CSVPTTHSYNEQFF
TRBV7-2 CASSPGVLAGYNEQFF
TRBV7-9 CASSLVGGETGNTIYF
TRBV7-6 CASSADSNTEAFF
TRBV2 CASSETRGYKRTQYF
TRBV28 CASSLLDSEAFF
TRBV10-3 CATTPTGTEAFF
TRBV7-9 CASSLARRGGELFF
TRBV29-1 CSVDRVSSYNEQFF
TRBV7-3 CASSLGDTSAFF
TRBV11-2 CASSLGEYEQYF
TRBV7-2 CASSLGLAGALWSYNEQFF
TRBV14 CASSRVGANEKLFF
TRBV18 CASSLRAGSGNTEAFF
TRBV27 CASSLLAGGNEQFF
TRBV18 CASSRGDGADTQYF
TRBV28 CASSYSVGRANTEAFF
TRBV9 CASSVGTSGGPLYEQYF
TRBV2 CASSTTGGNSPLHF
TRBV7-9 CASSWRTGTAESYNEQFF
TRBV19 CATGTGYNEQFF
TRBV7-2 CASSPLGGGSYNEQFF
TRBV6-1 CASSESPGTGGHGYTF
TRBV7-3 CASSSQLASNEQFF
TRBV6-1 CASSGDPAPLHF
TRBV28 CASSLTGASNSPLHF